Each of the 26 T cell receptor beta chains below was sequenced from the same sample in a study of identical twins (dated by TCRdb to about 2016). Libraries were constructed by 5' RACE. Instrument used: Illumina HiSeq 2000. TCRdb applied fastp at Q25 and MiXCR to the public reads, then kept only in-frame beta chains. Rows with a matching CDR3 protein are joined into one entry that keeps the most common DNA and genes. The sample table shows 230,000 or so distinct CDR3 sequences, and about 8.9% are seen once. In total, the top ten clones hold less than 4% of the sample. These same data were also listed under a study on yellow fever vaccine responses in identical twins.

Sequenced: CD8+ T cells sorted from blood. The origin of the receptors is a woman between 18 and 30 years old in good health.

The table lists this clonotype with a few counts. The chain joins TRBV3-1 to TRBJ2-7, with 9 positions matching TRBD2. Germline V gives CDR1 LGHDT, CDR2 YNNKEL (reference sequence). V was clipped by 4 bases and J by 6 bases; unmatched bases: 10. This CDR3 region has 15 residues. CDR3 nucleotide sequence: TGTGCCAGCAGCCTCGCCACCGGGACTAGCATCGAGCAGTACTTC. Its protein product is CASSLATGTSIEQYF.

At least ten counts were recorded for this clonotype. The chain joins TRBV27 to TRBJ2-7, with 8 bases matching TRBD1. V lost 1 base, J lost 5 bases, and 13 bases stayed unmatched. Looked up from germline, CDR1 is MNHEY and CDR2 is SMNVEV (reference sequence). CDR3 length: 17 amino acids. The CDR3 loop is CASSLWSGGAGGDEQYF. DNA for the CDR3: TGTGCCAGCAGTTTATGGTCCGGGGGTGCAGGGGGCGACGAGCAGTACTTC.

This clonotype showed up many times. The chain couples TRBV25-1 to TRBJ2-1; weak D call: TRBD2 (6 bases). There are 12 residues in the CDR3. V was trimmed by 3 bases and J by 10 bases, leaving 10 bases between them. CDR1 is MGHDK and CDR2 is SYGVNS in the germline V gene. CDR3 sequence: CASSDPLAEQFF. The CDR3 region has the DNA TGTGCCAGCAGTGACCCCCTAGCGGAGCAGTTCTTC.

The chain uses TRBV12-3 or TRBV12-4 and TRBJ2-2; no definite D call. Trimming took off 6 bases at V and 7 bases at J, with 12 bases between the two ends. The CDR3 spans 13 residues. CDR3 nucleotide sequence: TGTGCCAGCAGCTCAACAGACTTCGGGGAGCTGTTTTTT. It translates to CASSSTDFGELFF.

This clonotype was detected only a few times. V gene TRBV7-9 combines with J gene TRBJ2-1, with 8 bases that match TRBD2. With 1 base clipped from V and 0 bases from J, the junction kept 5 bases outside the gene matches. There are 17 residues in the CDR3. CDR1 and CDR2 from the germline V gene are SEHNR and FQNEAQ (reference sequence). DNA for the CDR3: TGTGCCAGCAGCTTAGGGGGACTAGGAAGCTCCTACAATGAGCAGTTCTTC. Its translation is CASSLGGLGSSYNEQFF.

The sample holds a few counts of this clonotype. This chain connects TRBV6-5 to TRBJ2-1; TRBD1 aligns across 10 bases. CDR3 size: 16 residues. The V gene end was trimmed by 5 bases and the J gene end by 0 bases; junction bases not matched to a gene: 4. CDR1 and CDR2 (germline): MNHEY, SVGAGI. The CDR3 spells CASSRQGANSYNEQFF. As DNA, the CDR3 is TGTGCCAGCAGTCGACAGGGGGCCAACTCCTACAATGAGCAGTTCTTC.

This clonotype was observed many times. The CDR3 DNA follows: TGCGCCAGCAGCCAGCCCGACAGGGGGCTATCCTACGAGCAGTACTTC. The encoded protein is CASSQPDRGLSYEQYF. The chain joins TRBV4-3 to TRBJ2-7, with 10 bases aligning to TRBD1. The CDR3 length is 16 residues. Unmatched junction bases numbered 6, after V lost 3 bases and J lost 1 base. The germline V gene encodes CDR1 LGHNA and CDR2 YSLEER.

This clonotype was counted ten times or more. The chain joins TRBV29-1 to TRBJ2-1, with TRBD2 identical over 10 bases. CDR3 length: 16 residues. Trimming removed 2 bases from V and 1 base from J; junction bases left unmatched: 5. CDR1 is SQVTM, CDR2 ANQGSEA, per germline. The CDR3 region has the DNA TGCAGCGTTGAATCCCCGACTAGCGGGTCCTACAATGAGCAGTTCTTC. It yields the protein CSVESPTSGSYNEQFF.

This clonotype appeared a few times. J is TRBJ2-7 and V is TRBV24-1; possible D gene TRBD2, 6 bases. The CDR3 is made up of 14 amino acids. From germline, CDR1 is KGHDR and CDR2 SFDVKD. The V gene lost 4 bases and the J gene lost 6 bases, with 15 bases spanning the gap. The CDR3 loop reads CATSERGPPGEQYF. The CDR3 nucleotides are TGTGCCACCAGTGAGCGGGGCCCACCGGGCGAGCAGTACTTC.

This clonotype was seen only a few times. The chain carries TRBV21-1 and TRBJ2-5; no check of the table's D call, TRBD2, against the DNA was made. TRBV21-1 is labeled a pseudogene. The CDR3 covers 16 residues. Here the CDR3 reads CASSQTSGGRFQTQYF. DNA of the CDR3: TGTGCCAGCAGCCAAACTAGCGGGGGACGTTTTCAGACCCAGTACTTC.

The rearrangement uses TRBV12-3 or TRBV12-4 and TRBJ2-1; 12 bases map to TRBD2. V was pared by 3 bases and J by 2 bases, with 2 bases of the junction left unmatched. This CDR3 has 16 residues. The CDR3 nucleotides are TGTGCCAGCAGTTTGTCTAGCGGGAGGGCCTACAATGAGCAGTTCTTC. It is translated as CASSLSSGRAYNEQFF.

This clonotype was detected ten times or more. J is TRBJ1-1 and V is TRBV7-8; no clear D gene. CDR3 length: 14 amino acids. Trimming took off 0 bases at V and 0 bases at J, with 5 bases between the two ends. Germline CDR1 and CDR2: SGHVS and FQNEAQ. The CDR3 DNA reads as TGTGCCAGCAGCTTAGCTGCCATGAACACTGAAGCTTTCTTT. Amino acids: CASSLAAMNTEAFF. The full variable domain, in which reference TRBV7-8 and TRBJ1-1 provide the parts outside the CDR3, is GAGVSQSPRYKVAKRGQDVALRCDPISGHVSLFWYQQALGQGPEFLTYFQNEAQLDKSGLPSDRFFAERPEGSVSTLKIQRTQQEDSAVYLCASSLAAMNTEAFFGQGTRLTVV.

This clonotype was detected ten times or more. The rearrangement uses TRBV7-8 and TRBJ1-5; 7 bases match TRBD1. Germline V gene sequence: CDR1 SGHVS, CDR2 FQNEAQ. V was pared by 5 bases and J by 3 bases, with 7 bases of the junction left unmatched. The CDR3 is 15 amino acids. CDR3 loop: CASSIQQGPNQPQHF. Here the CDR3 DNA reads TGTGCCAGCAGCATCCAACAGGGGCCCAATCAGCCCCAGCATTTT.

CDR3 DNA sequence: TGTGCCAGCAGCTGGCGGACAGGGGTCTCGGAGACCCAGTACTTC. As protein: CASSWRTGVSETQYF. This chain links TRBV7-6 with TRBJ2-5; TRBD1 aligns across 9 bases. Germline V lookup: CDR1 SGHVS, CDR2 FNYEAQ. After removal of 4 bases from V and 5 bases from J, the junction contained 8 bases not matched to a gene. The CDR3 contains 15 residues. The full variable domain, with the rest looked up from reference TRBV7-6 and TRBJ2-5, is GAGVSQSPRYKVTKRGQDVALRCDPISGHVSLYWYRQALGQGPEFLTYFNYEAQQDKSGLPNDRFSAERPEGSISTLTIQRTEQRDSAMYRCASSWRTGVSETQYFGPGTRLLVL.

A note on this clonotype: The junction does not match germline at one end; this may be a read error. The rearrangement links TRBV3-1 to TRBJ2-3; unclear D gene. Per the germline V gene, CDR1 is LGHDT and CDR2 is YNNKEL (reference sequence). This CDR3 contains 15 residues. The CDR3 DNA sequence: TGTGCCACCAGCCAAGTTGCCACCCGCGCAGATACGCAGTATTTT. This gives the protein CATSQVATRADTQYF.

This clonotype was seen a handful of times. The gene calls are TRBV3-1 and TRBJ2-7; 12 bases are a match to TRBD2. J was trimmed by 0 bases and V by 5 bases; bases with no gene match: 8. Looked up from germline, CDR1 is LGHDT and CDR2 is YNNKEL (reference sequence). CDR3 size: 17 residues. This CDR3 is CASSMGLAGATSYEQYF. In nucleotides, the CDR3 is TGTGCCAGCAGCATGGGACTAGCGGGCGCGACCTCCTACGAGCAGTACTTC.

This clonotype was seen a handful of times. The rearrangement links TRBV29-1 to TRBJ2-7, with unresolved D. V was cut by 7 bases and J by 4 bases, with 17 bases left in between. The CDR3 loop spans 13 amino acids. The germline gives CDR1 SQVTM, CDR2 ANQGSEA. For the CDR3, the DNA is TGCAGCGCGACCGTCATGGGGTCATACGAGCAGTACTTC. This translates into CSATVMGSYEQYF.

The chain recombines TRBV29-1 with TRBJ2-7; 7 nucleotides agree with TRBD1. The CDR3 length is 14 residues. Germline V gives CDR1 SQVTM, CDR2 ANQGSEA. V shed 0 bases, J shed 2 bases, and the junction held 4 bases outside the gene matches. The CDR3 is CSVEDPDRTYEQYF. In DNA, the CDR3 is TGCAGCGTTGAAGACCCGGACAGGACCTACGAGCAGTACTTC.

The table lists this clonotype with many counts. V and J are TRBV29-1 and TRBJ2-7; 10 nucleotides agree with TRBD1. After removal of 6 bases from V and 7 bases from J, the junction contained 12 bases not matched to a gene. The CDR3 contains 14 residues. Germline V lookup: CDR1 SQVTM, CDR2 ANQGSEA. Here the CDR3 reads CSVHTGTGDGEQYF. CDR3 nucleotides: TGCAGCGTGCACACCGGGACAGGGGATGGTGAGCAGTACTTC.

This clonotype was observed many times. The chain uses TRBV20-1 and TRBJ2-3, with 8 bases lining up with TRBD2. The CDR3 runs to 15 residues. V lost 1 base, J lost 0 bases, and 3 bases stayed unmatched. CDR1 and CDR2 from the germline V gene are DFQATT and SNEGSKA (reference sequence). CDR3 nucleotide sequence: TGCAGTGCTAGAGGCCCTAGCGGGAGCACAGATACGCAGTATTTT. Translation: CSARGPSGSTDTQYF.

This clonotype was detected a few times. The chain joins TRBV28 to TRBJ2-1, with TRBD1 matching 9 bases. This CDR3 contains 12 residues. V dropped 1 base and J dropped 14; count of bases not matched to a gene: 3. Germline assignment: CDR1 MDHEN and CDR2 SYDVKM. The CDR3 DNA is TGTGCCAGCAGTTTATTGCGGACAGGGGAGTTCTTC. It translates to CASSLLRTGEFF.

This chain joins TRBV20-1 and TRBJ2-1, with D possibly being TRBD1 or TRBD2 (6 bases each). Trimming removed 0 bases from V and 6 bases from J, with 18 bases in between. The CDR3 runs 16 residues. The germline gives CDR1 DFQATT, CDR2 SNEGSKA (reference sequence). CDR3: CSARDPSSGATNEQFF. In nucleotides, the CDR3 is TGCAGTGCTAGAGATCCCTCTTCGGGGGCGACCAATGAGCAGTTCTTC.

This clonotype turned up a few times. V usage is TRBV6-1 and J usage is TRBJ1-6, with a weak D call TRBD1 (5 bases). This CDR3 contains 14 residues. V was shortened by 7 bases and J by 9 bases, with 16 bases between the two germline ends. Germline V gene lookup returns CDR1 MNHNS and CDR2 SASEGT. The CDR3 coding sequence is TGTGCCAGCAATACGGGACGGGGGGGTTCACCCCTCCACTTT. Encoded protein: CASNTGRGGSPLHF.

The V call is TRBV4-3, the J call TRBJ2-1; 9 bases are shared with TRBD2. The junction had 6 bases not matched to a gene; V was cut back by 0 bases and J by 3 bases. Looked up from germline, CDR1 is LGHNA and CDR2 is YSLEER. CDR3 size: 17 residues. CDR3 nucleotides: TGCGCCAGCAGCCAAGATGGGGCTAGCGGGAACTACAATGAGCAGTTCTTC. Translated: CASSQDGASGNYNEQFF.

This clonotype was detected many times. This chain links TRBV27 with TRBJ2-5, with D uncertain. Trimming left V 4 bases short and J 0 bases short, with 6 bases between. The CDR3 is 13 amino acids. Germline values: CDR1 MNHEY, CDR2 SMNVEV (reference sequence). CDR3 DNA: TGTGCCAGCAGTTCCACGGACCAAGAGACCCAGTACTTC. Amino acids: CASSSTDQETQYF.

J is TRBJ2-7 and V is TRBV29-1, with 9 bases fitting TRBD2. Germline values: CDR1 SQVTM, CDR2 ANQGSEA. V shed 1 base and J 0 bases; nucleotides not matched to a gene: 10. The CDR3 spans 17 residues. The CDR3 nucleotides are TGCAGCGTTGAAGGGTCGGCGGGAGGGGCTTACTCCTACGAGCAGTACTTC. As protein: CSVEGSAGGAYSYEQYF.